The present entry profiles one T cell receptor (beta chain) with its context. No antigen is known for it. Germline lookup yields CDR1 SGDLS and CDR2 YYNGEE. The CDR3 consists of 15 residues. V lost 4 bases to trimming and J lost 3 bases; unmatched junction nucleotides: 7. 13 Jbeta primers and 60 Vbeta primers were used for the PCR. Some clones are missing from TCRdb's copy, which holds only in-frame ones; the method was immunoSEQ multiplex PCR. The sample lists about 130,000 clones; around four fifths were seen once. These data are taken from a study of cytomegalovirus exposure and HLA in healthy donors. The overall study: Most genotyped donors, over 70% of fewer than 400, had Caucasian-associated genetic ancestry. Study-level results: High sensitivity and specificity were reportedly achieved when the classifier diagnosed cytomegalovirus status. In presence/absence analyses, roughly uniform sequencing depth across donors was assumed.

This clonotype was obtained from a woman between 40 and 55 years old in good health and CMV-seropositive. The sequenced sample consisted of PBMCs. The rearrangement joins TRBV9 to TRBJ2-3; TRBD1 matches at 8 bases. CDR3 DNA sequence: TGTGCCAGCAGCTACGGACAGGGCGGGACAGATACGCAGTATTTT. Translated: CASSYGQGGTDTQYF.